This is a list of T cell receptor beta chains from one sample in a study of blood T cells in healthy people across ages. TCRdb called the 5' RACE reads again in MiXCR, with one record for every CDR3 protein. The sample lists 1.5 million to 2 million distinct CDR3 sequences; 28% were seen once. Sequencing input: blood. These receptors were obtained from a woman aged 30 to 39 in good health. CDR3s include the opening cysteine and the closing phenylalanine or tryptophan. Fields, in order: V gene, CDR3 length, J gene, CDR3 protein.

V: TRBV5-1; length: 12; J: TRBJ2-5; CDR3: CASNTGGETQYF
V: TRBV20-1; length: 14; J: TRBJ2-7; CDR3: CSARNPRNVGEQYF
V: TRBV29-1; length: 12; J: TRBJ2-1; CDR3: CSVAGIVNEQFF
V: TRBV20-1; length: 12; J: TRBJ2-7; CDR3: CSARGQFLGQYF
V: TRBV6-5; length: 16; J: TRBJ2-7; CDR3: CASSRGTGGGSYEQYF
V: TRBV28; length: 13; J: TRBJ1-2; CDR3: CASSVPRQGGYTF
V: TRBV6-4; length: 15; J: TRBJ2-1; CDR3: CASSEPGLTRNEQFF
V: TRBV5-1; length: 13; J: TRBJ2-1; CDR3: CASRTGEKNEQFF
V: TRBV5-1; length: 13; J: TRBJ2-3; CDR3: CASSSDATYTQYF
V: TRBV4-1; length: 15; J: TRBJ2-1; CDR3: CASSRPTAGGHEQFF
V: TRBV9; length: 16; J: TRBJ2-3; CDR3: CASSVGLAGRTDTQYF
V: TRBV7-9; length: 15; J: TRBJ1-2; CDR3: CASSLTGDGAYGYTF
V: TRBV11-2; length: 19; J: TRBJ2-1; CDR3: CASSLEGGPQSSSYNEQFF
V: TRBV18; length: 15; J: TRBJ2-7; CDR3: CASSPRGLASNEQYF
V: TRBV7-9; length: 17; J: TRBJ2-1; CDR3: CASSLLAEGLHRSEQFF
V: TRBV5-6; length: 14; J: TRBJ1-1; CDR3: CARSRRGVNTEAFF
V: TRBV12-3/TRBV12-4; length: 15; J: TRBJ2-3; CDR3: CASTLSGSRGDTQYF
V: TRBV20-1; length: 13; J: TRBJ1-2; CDR3: CSALRGGLYGYTF
V: TRBV25-1; length: 12; J: TRBJ1-1; CDR3: CASSKGTGRVFF